This T cell receptor beta chain is drawn from a study of beta chain features in type 1 diabetes. About the study: Examined across all samples were some 110,000,000 sorted cells. General study results and limits: In every one of the four CD4+ subsets, TCRB CDR3s were moderately but significantly shorter in Type 1 diabetes patients. Overrepresentation of cells with high TCR expression could result from cDNA sequencing.

Sorting with CD45RO/CCR7/CD25/CD127/CD95/CD27 yielded naive, central memory, regulatory and stem-like memory CD4+ cells. Expressed TCRB transcripts were sequenced because the isolated RNA had all been reverse transcribed beforehand. Clones were sequenced by immunoSEQ multiplex PCR, and TCRdb holds only the in-frame ones, with some missing. In the table there are some 140,000 clones, around 8.8% of which are singletons. Comments on this clone: Its antigen is not known.

The receptor comes from a man under 40 with type 1 diabetes. The sample was central memory CD4+ T cells from blood.

CDR3 sequence: CSVVSSGANVLTF. The CDR3 DNA reads TGCAGCGTTGTTAGCTCTGGGGCCAACGTCCTGACTTTC. This rearrangement joins TRBV29-1 to TRBJ2-6; D is unclear. The CDR3 covers 13 residues. The V end lost 4 bases, the J end lost 0 bases, and 4 bases lay between the germline ends. Per germline, CDR1 SQVTM and CDR2 ANQGSEA.